These 26 T cell receptor beta chains share one sample of origin, sequenced in a study of T cells after posttransplantation cyclophosphamide. Cyclophosphamide on days +3 and +4 followed busulfan-fludarabine conditioning and a marrow graft. Repertoires were generated with immunoSEQ multiplex PCR, while TCRdb's copy carries only in-frame clones and drops some. Here the sample spans roughly 11,000 clones, around 90% being singletons. The source material was PBMCs, sampled after allogeneic stem cell transplant with posttransplant cyclophosphamide. Every receptor here comes from a female patient between 30 and 39 years old who received an allogeneic stem cell transplant from an unrelated donor, was CMV-positive, and had no GVHD. Some T cells may have originated in the graft donor.

This clone was recorded once. The chain has TRBV5-5 and TRBJ2-5; 8 nucleotides match TRBD2. Germline CDR1 is SGHKS and CDR2 is YYEKEE (reference sequence). The CDR3 is made up of 19 amino acids. V lost 4 bases to trimming and J lost 5 bases; unmatched junction nucleotides: 22. CDR3 region: CASSQRLSGGAPLKETQYF. CDR3 bases: TGTGCCAGCAGCCAGAGACTAAGCGGGGGTGCCCCCCTTAAGGAGACCCAGTACTTC.

CDR3 nucleotides: TGTGCCAGCAGCCCGACAGGGGGCCCATATGGCTACACCTTC. Its translation is CASSPTGGPYGYTF. This sequence joins TRBV14 and TRBJ1-2; 10 nucleotides match TRBD1. This CDR3 contains 14 residues. CDR1 and CDR2 from the germline V gene are SGHDN and FVKESK. V trimming: 4 bases; J trimming: 5 bases; junction bases outside the gene matches: 4.

The chain uses TRBV7-6 and TRBJ2-7; 8 positions match TRBD1. Germline V gene sequence: CDR1 SGHVS, CDR2 FNYEAQ. The CDR3 sequence is 13 residues long. J gave up 6 bases and V 5 bases, and 6 bases lay outside the gene matches. This CDR3 is CASSPGQGSEQYF. CDR3 DNA sequence: TGTGCCAGCAGCCCCGGACAGGGTAGCGAGCAGTACTTC.

V gene TRBV2 combines with J gene TRBJ2-3, with D unclear. The V end was cut by 5 bases, the J end by 0 bases, with 3 bases between. CDR3 size: 12 residues. The V gene's germline CDR1 is SNHLY and CDR2 FYNNEI. This chain's CDR3 is CASSRSTDTQYF. The CDR3, as DNA: TGTGCCAGCAGTCGGAGCACAGATACGCAGTATTTT.

This clone was seen once. The chain couples TRBV28 to TRBJ2-2; 7 bases are a match to TRBD2. V was pared by 3 bases and J by 0 bases, with 10 bases of the junction left unmatched. The CDR3 contains 18 residues. Germline V gene data show CDR1 as MDHEN and CDR2 as SYDVKM. As DNA, the CDR3 is TGTGCCAGCAGTTTGCCTTTGGGGGGACTAACGAACACCGGGGAGCTGTTTTTT. Translation gives CASSLPLGGLTNTGELFF.

This clone was recorded only once. Within the sample, other DNA sequences also encode this same CDR3. This chain connects TRBV5-6 to TRBJ2-5; tentative D call: TRBD1 (5 bases). CDR1 and CDR2 (germline): SGHDT, YYEEEE. This CDR3 has 16 residues. V was shortened by 2 bases and J by 2 bases, with 16 bases between the two germline ends. The CDR3 protein is CASSFRAPQIQETQYF. The CDR3 DNA reads TGTGCCAGCAGCTTCAGGGCCCCCCAAATACAAGAGACCCAGTACTTC.

The chain recombines TRBV5-4 with TRBJ2-7; a possible D gene is TRBD1 (6 bases). The CDR3 has 13 amino acids. The V and J ends lost 0 bases and 5 bases respectively, with 9 bases between them. The germline V gene encodes CDR1 SGHNT and CDR2 YYREEE (reference sequence). In DNA, the CDR3 is TGTGCCAGCAGCTTGGGGTGGACAGACGAGCAGTACTTC. As protein: CASSLGWTDEQYF. Filled out from reference TRBV5-4 and TRBJ2-7, the complete variable domain reads ETGVTQSPTHLIKTRGQQVTLRCSSQSGHNTVSWYQQALGQGPQFIFQYYREEENGRGNFPPRFSGLQFPNYSSELNVNALELDDSALYLCASSLGWTDEQYFGPGTRLTVT.

This chain joins TRBV11-2 and TRBJ2-2, with D perhaps matching TRBD1 (6 bases). CDR1 and CDR2 (germline): SGHAT, FQNNGV. This CDR3 has 15 amino acids. With 8 bases removed from V and 7 bases from J, the gap between germline ends came to 20 bases. CDR3 protein: CASAEEIRGNGELFF. As DNA, the CDR3 is TGTGCCAGCGCCGAGGAGATCAGGGGTAACGGGGAGCTGTTTTTT.

V gene TRBV28 combines with J gene TRBJ1-2; 7 positions agree with TRBD1. This CDR3 is built from 15 residues. Germline trimming cut 8 bases from V and 5 bases from J; bases unmatched to any gene: 14. Germline assignment: CDR1 MDHEN and CDR2 SYDVKM. This CDR3 reads CASLVGRDRWYGYTF. The CDR3 coding sequence is TGTGCCAGCCTCGTCGGTCGGGACAGATGGTATGGCTACACCTTC.

Relative to its sample, this clone is medium-sized. The genes are TRBV15 and TRBJ2-1; 9 bases line up with TRBD1. The CDR3 extends over 14 amino acids. The V gene's germline CDR1 is LNHNV and CDR2 YYDKDF (reference sequence). V gave up 1 base and J gave up 5 bases; unmatched junction bases: 0. The DNA for the CDR3 is TGTGCCACCAGCAGAGGACAGGGGGACAATGAGCAGTTCTTC. Protein: CATSRGQGDNEQFF.

The rearrangement links TRBV27 to TRBJ1-1; D is ambiguous. From germline, CDR1 is MNHEY and CDR2 SMNVEV (reference sequence). V dropped 0 bases and J dropped 4 bases, with 9 bases sitting between them. This CDR3 has 14 residues. The CDR3 loop reads CASSLSMVLTEAFF. CDR3 coding DNA: TGTGCCAGCAGTTTATCGATGGTACTCACTGAAGCTTTCTTT.

V is TRBV2 and J is TRBJ2-1; 8 bases match TRBD2. The CDR3 loop spans 15 amino acids. The J segment lost 7 bases and the V segment lost 6 bases, leaving 11 bases of the junction unmatched. CDR1 is SNHLY and CDR2 is FYNNEI in the germline V gene. In DNA form, the CDR3 reads TGTGCCAGCAGGATGACTAGCGCGGGCATGAATGAGCAGTTCTTC. Amino acids: CASRMTSAGMNEQFF.

The genes are TRBV12-5 and TRBJ2-6; no clear D gene. CDR1 is LGHNT and CDR2 is FRNRAP in the germline V gene. The CDR3 extends over 16 amino acids. V was cut by 0 bases and J by 0 bases, with 6 bases left in between. CDR3 in DNA: TGTGCTAGTGGTTTGGTCCTCCCCTCTGGGGCCAACGTCCTGACTTTC. It codes for CASGLVLPSGANVLTF.

The rearrangement joins TRBV27 to TRBJ2-3; 8 bases line up with TRBD2. The CDR3 is made up of 16 amino acids. Germline-derived CDR1 and CDR2 are MNHEY and SMNVEV (reference sequence). V lost 1 base to trimming and J lost 6 bases; unmatched junction nucleotides: 9. In DNA, the CDR3 is TGTGCCAGCAGTTTATTTCTACGCGGGGGGACGGATACGCAGTATTTT. It codes for CASSLFLRGGTDTQYF.

The rearrangement links TRBV6-5 to TRBJ1-1, with a weak D call TRBD1 (5 bases). V dropped 6 bases and J dropped 0 bases, with 11 bases sitting between them. The germline V gene encodes CDR1 MNHEY and CDR2 SVGAGI. The CDR3 consists of 14 residues. CDR3 sequence: CASSPGALNTEAFF. CDR3 nucleotides: TGTGCCAGCAGCCCTGGGGCTTTGAACACTGAAGCTTTCTTT.

The chain uses TRBV2 and TRBJ2-2, with 9 bases aligning to TRBD1. CDR1 is SNHLY, CDR2 FYNNEI, per germline. Trimming took 6 bases from V and 8 from J; bases not matched to a gene: 16. There are 17 residues in the CDR3. CDR3: CASSPTPGTGRLGELFF. For the CDR3, the DNA is TGTGCCAGCAGCCCAACGCCCGGGACAGGGAGGTTGGGGGAGCTGTTTTTT.

V gene TRBV7-3 combines with J gene TRBJ2-1, with D possibly TRBD1 on 6 matching bases. V was pared by 3 bases and J by 7 bases, with 10 bases between. The CDR3 loop spans 13 amino acids. Germline assignment: CDR1 SGHTA and CDR2 FQGTGA. CDR3 sequence: CASSLQGSNEQFF. DNA of the CDR3: TGTGCCAGCAGCTTGCAGGGGTCGAATGAGCAGTTCTTC.

The chain has TRBV10-3 and TRBJ1-2; D perhaps matches TRBD1 (6 bases). The CDR3 extends over 14 amino acids. V was clipped by 3 bases and J by 4 bases, with 12 bases between them. The germline gives CDR1 ENHRY, CDR2 SYGVKD. For the CDR3, the DNA is TGTGCCATCAGTGACGCCGCGGACAGCTATGGCTACACCTTC. Translating gives CAISDAADSYGYTF.

In its sample, this clone was seen once. This chain links TRBV29-1 with TRBJ2-3; the D gene is possibly TRBD2 (6 bases). The length of the CDR3 is 13 residues. Germline CDR1 reads SQVTM; CDR2 reads ANQGSEA. Trimming removed 4 bases from V and 2 bases from J, with 10 bases in between. The CDR3 bases are TGCAGCGTTGGGGGGGTACTCACAGATACGCAGTATTTT. It specifies CSVGGVLTDTQYF.

The table lists this clone with a count of one. The chain recombines TRBV28 with TRBJ2-4, with D perhaps matching TRBD1 (6 bases). CDR1 and CDR2 (germline): MDHEN, SYDVKM. The length of the CDR3 is 16 residues. The V gene lost 5 bases and the J gene lost 1 base, with 15 bases spanning the gap. The CDR3 DNA is TGTGCCAGCAGTCAAAGCGACAGGTCCGCCAAAAACATTCAGTACTTC. Its translation: CASSQSDRSAKNIQYF.

The gene calls are TRBV5-1 and TRBJ2-2; the D gene is possibly TRBD2 (5 bases). Per the germline V gene, CDR1 is SGHRS and CDR2 is YFSETQ. Trimming left V 0 bases short and J 0 bases short, with 15 bases between. The CDR3 is 18 residues long. The CDR3 spells CASSLGAGLTANTGELFF. For the CDR3, the DNA is TGCGCCAGCAGCTTGGGGGCAGGACTCACTGCGAACACCGGGGAGCTGTTTTTT.

The rearrangement uses TRBV6-5 and TRBJ2-7, with D possibly TRBD1 on 5 matching bases. This CDR3 has 16 residues. V was clipped by 2 bases and J by 5 bases, with 19 bases between them. CDR1 is MNHEY and CDR2 is SVGAGI in the germline V gene. CDR3 DNA sequence: TGTGCCAGCAGTTACGGAGACCAGGGTTTAGGGCACGAGCAGTACTTC. It encodes CASSYGDQGLGHEQYF.

The CDR3 is CASSYNTGFRAPTYEQYF. CDR3 nucleotide sequence: TGTGCCAGCAGCTATAATACAGGTTTTAGGGCCCCGACCTACGAGCAGTACTTC. The V gene is TRBV28, the J gene TRBJ2-5, with D perhaps matching TRBD1 (5 bases). The J call may be mistaken, given a closer DNA end match to TRBJ2-7. From germline, CDR1 is MDHEN and CDR2 SYDVKM. The CDR3 runs 18 residues.

A single count supports this clone. The chain employs TRBV4-2 and TRBJ1-5; the match to TRBD1 covers 10 bases. CDR3 size: 17 residues. V shed 1 base and J 1 base; nucleotides not matched to a gene: 4. Germline V CDR1 and CDR2: LGHNA, YNFKEQ. The CDR3 region has the DNA TGTGCCAGCAGCCAAGGGACAGGGGGGATAAGCAATCAGCCCCAGCATTTT. The encoded protein is CASSQGTGGISNQPQHF.

This clone is a singleton in its sample. The V gene is TRBV27, the J gene TRBJ1-2; 10 nucleotides align to TRBD1. Germline loops: CDR1 MNHEY, CDR2 SMNVEV (reference sequence). The CDR3 is made up of 14 amino acids. V dropped 7 bases and J dropped 7; count of bases not matched to a gene: 9. CDR3: CASMGDRGLGGYTF. CDR3 in DNA: TGTGCCAGCATGGGTGACAGGGGGCTAGGTGGCTACACCTTC.

The genes are TRBV18 and TRBJ2-7; 11 nucleotides line up with TRBD2. The CDR3 is 15 residues long. V lost 4 bases and J lost 4; bases outside the gene matches: 6. CDR1 and CDR2 from the germline V gene are KGHSH and LQKENI. The chain's CDR3 is CASSLAGGLRYEQYF. In DNA form, the CDR3 reads TGTGCCAGCTCACTAGCGGGAGGGCTCCGGTACGAGCAGTACTTC.